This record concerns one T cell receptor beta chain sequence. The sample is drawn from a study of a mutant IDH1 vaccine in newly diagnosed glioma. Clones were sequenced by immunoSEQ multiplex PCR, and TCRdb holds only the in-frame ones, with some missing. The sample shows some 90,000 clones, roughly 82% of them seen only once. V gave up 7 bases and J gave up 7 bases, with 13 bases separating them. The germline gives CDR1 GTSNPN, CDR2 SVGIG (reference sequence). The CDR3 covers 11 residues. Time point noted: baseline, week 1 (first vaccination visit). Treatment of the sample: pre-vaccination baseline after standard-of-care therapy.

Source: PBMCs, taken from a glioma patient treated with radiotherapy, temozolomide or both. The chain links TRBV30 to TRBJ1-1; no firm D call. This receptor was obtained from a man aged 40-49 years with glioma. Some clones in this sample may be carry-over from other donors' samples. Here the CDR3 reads CASRFGSEAFF. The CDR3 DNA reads TGTGCCTCACGGTTTGGGAGTGAAGCTTTCTTT. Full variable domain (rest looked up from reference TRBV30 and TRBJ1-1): SQTIHQWPATLVQPVGSPLSLECTVEGTSNPNLYWYRQAAGRGLQLLFYSVGIGQISSEVPQNLSASRPQDRQFILSSKKLLLSDSGFYLCASRFGSEAFFGQGTRLTVV.